The 24 T cell receptor beta chains below all came from one sample that was sequenced in a study of cytomegalovirus exposure and HLA in healthy donors. PCR amplification relied on 60 Vbeta primers (plus 13 Jbeta primers). Here immunoSEQ multiplex PCR was the method, and the copy in TCRdb shows in-frame clones only, minus some. The repertoire has some 170,000 clones, approximately 80% of them found once; the top ten carry 4.3%. The material sequenced was PBMCs. Receptor source: a man in his forties in good health and CMV-seronegative.

The chain links TRBV7-2 to TRBJ1-2; D perhaps matches TRBD1 (6 bases). Germline V gene sequence: CDR1 SGHTA, CDR2 FQGNSA. CDR3 length equals 14 residues. V was clipped by 5 bases and J by 4 bases, with 14 bases between them. CDR3 in DNA: TGTGCCAGCAGCCAGGGCGAACAGGGCTATGGCTACACCTTC. Its protein product is CASSQGEQGYGYTF.

This sequence joins TRBV7-9 and TRBJ2-3; 7 bases match TRBD1. The CDR3 has 14 residues. CDR1 and CDR2 (germline): SEHNR, FQNEAQ (reference sequence). The trim removed 5 bases at V and 0 bases at J, leaving 2 bases unmatched. Here the CDR3 DNA reads TGTGCCAGCAGCCAGACAGGGAGCACAGATACGCAGTATTTT. This gives the protein CASSQTGSTDTQYF. Together with reference TRBV7-9 and TRBJ2-3, the CDR3 gives the full variable domain: DTGVSQNPRHKITKRGQNVTFRCDPISEHNRLYWYRQTLGQGPEFLTYFQNEAQLEKSRLLSDRFSAERPKGSFSTLEIQRTEQGDSAMYLCASSQTGSTDTQYFGPGTRLTVL.

As concerns this clone: Other DNA variants within this sample encode the same CDR3. The genes are TRBV7-9 and TRBJ2-5; D gene ambiguous. Germline loops: CDR1 SEHNR, CDR2 FQNEAQ (reference sequence). The CDR3 is 13 amino acids. Trimming removed 1 base from V and 1 base from J, with 4 bases in between. For the CDR3, the DNA is TGTGCCAGCAGCTTAGGCGGCCAAGAGACCCAGTACTTC. It is translated as CASSLGGQETQYF.

This clone was observed a handful of times. The chain recombines TRBV7-9 with TRBJ2-7; D may be TRBD2 (5 bases). Germline CDR1 is SEHNR and CDR2 is FQNEAQ (reference sequence). Trimming removed 5 bases from V and 2 bases from J, with 16 bases in between. The CDR3 is 15 amino acids. CDR3 sequence reads: CASSTSGPQTYEQYF. The CDR3, as DNA: TGTGCCAGCAGCACGAGCGGCCCTCAGACCTACGAGCAGTACTTC.

J is TRBJ1-1 and V is TRBV10-1, with 7 bases fitting TRBD1. Germline V lookup: CDR1 WNHNN, CDR2 SYGVQD (reference sequence). J was trimmed by 4 bases and V by 2 bases; bases with no gene match: 10. CDR3 length equals 16 residues. CDR3 region: CASSETTGTAPTEAFF. The CDR3 DNA reads as TGCGCCAGCAGTGAGACCACCGGGACAGCACCCACTGAAGCTTTCTTT.

The V call is TRBV6-9, the J call TRBJ2-1; TRBD1 aligns across 8 bases. CDR1 is MNHGY and CDR2 is SVAAGI in the germline V gene. The length of the CDR3 is 13 residues. With V trimmed by 9 bases and J by 5 bases, 6 bases remained unmatched. The CDR3 region is CARLTGEDNEQFF. CDR3 nucleotide sequence: TGTGCCAGGTTGACAGGGGAAGACAATGAGCAGTTCTTC.

V is TRBV6-1 and J is TRBJ2-1; 13 bases line up with TRBD2. In germline, CDR1 is MNHNS, CDR2 SASEGT. J gave up 9 bases and V 1 base, and 3 bases lay outside the gene matches. CDR3 length: 15 residues. CDR3 DNA: TGTGCCAGCAGTGAAGAGACTAGCGGGGGGACTGAGCAGTTCTTC. It yields the protein CASSEETSGGTEQFF.

This clone was detected a few times. J is TRBJ2-5 and V is TRBV7-9, with D possibly being TRBD2 (6 bases). Trimming removed 5 bases from V and 4 bases from J, with 23 bases in between. The CDR3 has 17 amino acids. The germline gives CDR1 SEHNR, CDR2 FQNEAQ (reference sequence). In DNA, the CDR3 is TGTGCCAGCAGCCTCCCCACCCCCGGGACTTTGGTAGAGACCCAGTACTTC. Translation: CASSLPTPGTLVETQYF. The full variable domain, its missing parts supplied by reference TRBV7-9 and TRBJ2-5, is DTGVSQNPRHKITKRGQNVTFRCDPISEHNRLYWYRQTLGQGPEFLTYFQNEAQLEKSRLLSDRFSAERPKGSFSTLEIQRTEQGDSAMYLCASSLPTPGTLVETQYFGPGTRLLVL.

The rearrangement uses TRBV7-3 and TRBJ2-5; tentative D call: TRBD2 (6 bases). The CDR3 sequence is 12 residues long. The ends were cut back, 5 bases at V and 7 bases at J, with 11 bases in the middle. Germline V lookup: CDR1 SGHTA, CDR2 FQGTGA. The CDR3 spells CASSHLGGTQYF. The CDR3 coding sequence is TGTGCCAGCAGCCACCTGGGGGGGACCCAGTACTTC.

This clone was picked up a small number of times. Here the CDR3 reads CASELAGSNEQFF. The CDR3 bases are TGTGCCAGCGAACTAGCGGGGTCCAATGAGCAGTTCTTC. The chain recombines TRBV6-5 with TRBJ2-1; TRBD2 aligns across 10 bases. The CDR3 has 13 amino acids. The ends lost 8 bases at V and 6 bases at J; junction bases unmatched: 4. Germline assignment: CDR1 MNHEY and CDR2 SVGAGI.

This chain joins TRBV9 and TRBJ2-1, with TRBD1 matching 7 bases. CDR3 length: 16 residues. CDR1 and CDR2 (germline): SGDLS, YYNGEE. With V trimmed by 1 base and J by 1 base, 5 bases remained unmatched. The CDR3 sequence is CASSVKTGESYNEQFF. The CDR3, as DNA: TGTGCCAGCAGCGTAAAAACAGGGGAGTCCTACAATGAGCAGTTCTTC. The variable domain in full, with the rest retrieved from reference TRBV9 and TRBJ2-1, is DSGVTQTPKHLITATGQRVTLRCSPRSGDLSVYWYQQSLDQGLQFLIQYYNGEERAKGNILERFSAQQFPDLHSELNLSSLELGDSALYFCASSVKTGESYNEQFFGPGTRLTVL.

This clone showed up just once. The chain couples TRBV9 to TRBJ1-1; D gene unclear. In germline, CDR1 is SGDLS, CDR2 YYNGEE. The CDR3 contains 15 residues. Trimming took off 0 bases at V and 1 base at J, with 10 bases between the two ends. CDR3 sequence: CASSVGSLGNTEAFF. DNA of the CDR3: TGTGCCAGCAGCGTAGGGAGTCTAGGGAACACTGAAGCTTTCTTT.

The rearrangement links TRBV7-2 to TRBJ2-2, with TRBD1 identical over 9 bases. The CDR3 consists of 15 residues. The V gene's germline CDR1 is SGHTA and CDR2 FQGNSA. After removal of 6 bases from V and 4 bases from J, the junction contained 6 bases not matched to a gene. Here the CDR3 DNA reads TGTGCCAGCAGACCACAGGGGGCGGTCACCGGGGAGCTGTTTTTT. Amino acid sequence: CASRPQGAVTGELFF.

The J gene is TRBJ2-7, the V gene TRBV6-6, with D possibly being TRBD1 (6 bases). Germline V gives CDR1 MNHNY, CDR2 SVGAGI (reference sequence). The CDR3 runs to 13 residues. The V and J ends lost 6 bases and 7 bases respectively, with 16 bases between them. This CDR3 reads CASSLQGRREQYF. The CDR3 DNA reads as TGTGCCAGCAGCCTACAGGGTAGGAGGGAGCAGTACTTC.

The chain is built from TRBV9 and TRBJ2-2; 7 nucleotides align to TRBD1. Germline values: CDR1 SGDLS, CDR2 YYNGEE. The CDR3 consists of 13 residues. The junction had 4 bases not matched to a gene; V was cut back by 5 bases and J by 6 bases. The CDR3 is CASRPQGPGELFF. CDR3 sequence (DNA): TGTGCCAGCAGACCACAGGGGCCCGGGGAGCTGTTTTTT. Full variable domain (outside the CDR3, taken from reference TRBV9 and TRBJ2-2): DSGVTQTPKHLITATGQRVTLRCSPRSGDLSVYWYQQSLDQGLQFLIQYYNGEERAKGNILERFSAQQFPDLHSELNLSSLELGDSALYFCASRPQGPGELFFGEGSRLTVL.

The rearrangement joins TRBV29-1 to TRBJ1-4; TRBD1 matches at 9 bases. Germline V gives CDR1 SQVTM, CDR2 ANQGSEA. The CDR3 length is 14 residues. The J segment lost 7 bases and the V segment lost 4 bases, leaving 7 bases of the junction unmatched. The CDR3 coding sequence is TGCAGCGTTGTGGCGACAGGGGGGGGTGAAAAACTGTTTTTT. Translated: CSVVATGGGEKLFF. The full variable domain, with the rest looked up from reference TRBV29-1 and TRBJ1-4, is SAVISQKPSRDICQRGTSLTIQCQVDSQVTMMFWYRQQPGQSLTLIATANQGSEATYESGFVIDKFPISRPNLTFSTLTVSNMSPEDSSIYLCSVVATGGGEKLFFGSGTQLSVL.

The chain carries TRBV19 and TRBJ2-1, with 7 bases matching TRBD2. The length of the CDR3 is 13 residues. CDR1 LNHDA and CDR2 SQIVND come from the germline V gene (reference sequence). The V and J ends lost 6 bases and 6 bases, in that order; junction bases with no gene match: 5. CDR3 sequence reads: CASSPAGSNEQFF. CDR3 nucleotide sequence: TGTGCCAGTAGCCCAGCGGGATCCAATGAGCAGTTCTTC.

The rearrangement uses TRBV5-1 and TRBJ2-7; TRBD1 might be the D (5 bases). The CDR3 has 13 amino acids. The germline gives CDR1 SGHRS, CDR2 YFSETQ. V was cut by 3 bases and J by 3 bases, with 10 bases left in between. The CDR3 region is CASSYSTDYEQYF. CDR3 sequence (DNA): TGCGCCAGCAGCTATTCGACAGACTACGAGCAGTACTTC.

The rearrangement uses TRBV4-1 and TRBJ1-3; a possible D gene is TRBD1 (5 bases). The V gene's germline CDR1 is MGHRA and CDR2 YSYEKL. The V gene lost 5 bases and the J gene lost 6 bases, with 14 bases spanning the gap. This CDR3 spans 14 amino acids. CDR3 protein: CASSETVNTNTIYF. CDR3 DNA: TGCGCCAGCAGCGAGACAGTAAACACAAACACCATATATTTT.

The V gene is TRBV10-3, the J gene TRBJ2-3; 7 bases agree with TRBD1. This CDR3 region has 15 residues. Germline V gene sequence: CDR1 ENHRY, CDR2 SYGVKD. With 6 bases clipped from V and 2 bases from J, the junction kept 8 bases outside the gene matches. Here the CDR3 reads CAIRGDREDTDTQYF. For the CDR3, the DNA is TGTGCCATCAGGGGAGACAGGGAAGACACAGATACGCAGTATTTT.

The table lists this clone with a few counts. The V call is TRBV11-1, the J call TRBJ2-7; possibly TRBD2 for D (7 bases). V was cut by 8 bases and J by 2 bases, with 16 bases left in between. The CDR3 is 14 residues long. Germline values: CDR1 SGHAT, CDR2 FQDESV (reference sequence). The CDR3 sequence: CASRRGGPPYEQYF. The CDR3, as DNA: TGTGCCAGCCGGAGGGGGGGGCCCCCCTACGAGCAGTACTTC.

CDR3 in amino acids: CASSVLGNTIYF. CDR3 sequence (DNA): TGTGCCAGCAGCGTGCTAGGAAACACCATATATTTT. The chain couples TRBV7-9 to TRBJ1-3; D not resolved. Germline lookup yields CDR1 SEHNR and CDR2 FQNEAQ (reference sequence). Deletions cut 5 bases from V and 4 bases from J, with 6 bases between. The CDR3 loop spans 12 amino acids.

Only a few counts were recorded for this clone. The chain links TRBV19 to TRBJ1-6; D is perhaps TRBD1 (5 bases). V was clipped by 10 bases and J by 7 bases, with 11 bases between them. The CDR3 covers 12 residues. Germline CDR1 and CDR2: LNHDA and SQIVND (reference sequence). This CDR3 reads CATGGGNSPLHF. The CDR3 DNA is TGTGCCACTGGGGGGGGAAATTCACCCCTCCACTTT.

V usage is TRBV6-5 and J usage is TRBJ1-4, with D possibly TRBD1 on 5 matching bases. Trimming removed 4 bases from V and 7 bases from J, with 16 bases in between. The V gene's germline CDR1 is MNHEY and CDR2 SVGAGI. There are 15 residues in the CDR3. The CDR3 here is CASSLNPGDSEKLFF. Written as DNA, the CDR3 is TGTGCCAGCAGTTTAAACCCGGGGGACTCTGAAAAACTGTTTTTT.